This T cell receptor (beta chain) derives from a study of low-dose radiotherapy and immunotherapy resistance in tumors. About the study: The patients were given nivolumab 240 mg every two weeks and ipilimumab 1 mg/kg every six weeks, through an intravenous route. Aspirin 300 mg was given orally each day for four cycles from cycle 1 day 1.

This clonotype was seen many times. Since the CDR3 does not end with the conserved phenylalanine or tryptophan, this likely comes from a read error. The DNA is omitted, as the CDR3 cannot be located on it reliably, and the CDR3 follows TCRdb's listing. Counting both end residues, the CDR3 totals 15 amino acids. CDR1 and CDR2 from the germline V gene are DFQATT and SNEGSKA (reference sequence). Covering alpha and beta chains, TRAV- and TRBV-specific primers were used for the first-strand cDNA. With a V-primer adapter and a constant-region primer, TCRs were amplified for about 22 PCR cycles. TCRdb reprocessed the reads with MiXCR, giving one entry per CDR3 protein. The data hold about 82,000 distinct CDR3 sequences, with about 20% observed a single time. Documented time point: before trial treatment. The donors' treatment consisted of nivolumab, ipilimumab, aspirin, low-dose cyclophosphamide and low-dose radiotherapy.

The rearrangement joins TRBV20-1 to TRBJ2-3; the D call TRBD1 from the table was never checked on the DNA. The source material was PBMCs, sampled before treatment. This TCR derives from a male donor with prostate cancer. CDR3 loop: CSARDIGVRAGAPRN.